This T cell receptor (beta chain) was captured in a study of blood T cell repertoires in COVID-19. Methods used by the authors: Reference gene primer amplification gave nucleated cell count estimates. The assay was immunoSEQ multiplex PCR, and TCRdb's table has in-frame clones only and misses some. Clone size and the V and J calls come from that table; the DNA yielded D and trimming. The sample holds 150,000 to 200,000 clones; roughly 86% are singletons and the top ten take roughly 8%. The CDR3 loop spans 17 amino acids. The chain links TRBV1 to TRBJ2-1; the tabulated D call, TRBD2, remains unverified against the DNA. TRBV1 has pseudogene status. The sequenced sample was peripheral blood. The TCR was taken from a man aged 35 to 55 who had recovered from COVID-19. CDR3 in DNA: TGCACCAGCAGCCAAGAGTCTAGCGAACCTCTAAAGAATGAGCAGTTCTTC. Its protein product is CTSSQESSEPLKNEQFF.